This T cell receptor beta chain was observed in a study of T cell responses to AZD1222 COVID-19 vaccine. Study findings and constraints: Spike-specific TCR breadth and depth went up after people got two AZD1222 doses.

This CDR3 comprises 18 residues. The germline V gene has CDR1 LGHNA and CDR2 YSLEER. V lost 1 base and J lost 9, with 22 bases in between. This table comes from immunoSEQ multiplex PCR, and its TCRdb copy is limited to in-frame clones, with some not included. The table has 150,000 to 200,000 clones, approximately 90% seen once. As regards this clone: Its antigen is not known.

The chain links TRBV4-3 to TRBJ1-6; possibly TRBD1 for D (6 bases). This receptor was obtained from an adult who received the AZD1222 COVID-19 vaccine. This sample comprised peripheral blood, obtained 28 days after the second AZD1222 dose. For the CDR3, the DNA is TGCGCCAGCAGCCAAGGGCGGGCAGGAGACGGGGGCGGTTCACCCCTCCACTTT. Amino acids: CASSQGRAGDGGGSPLHF.